The entry that follows covers one T cell receptor (beta chain) sequence. The antigen remains unidentified. In germline, CDR1 is DFQATT, CDR2 SNEGSKA (reference sequence). With V trimmed by 6 bases and J by 1 base, 8 bases remained unmatched. This CDR3 region has 15 residues. TCRdb recomputed calls from the 5' RACE reads with MiXCR, one row per CDR3 protein. The sample holds about 560,000 distinct CDR3 sequences; 15% to 20% are singletons and the top ten take roughly 8%. The data belong to a study of T-cell memory formation after mild COVID-19. Overall study findings and caveats: Detection of some responders pre-infection suggested pre-existing cross-reactive memory T cells participated.

Sequenced sample: PBMCs or a T cell subset sorted from them (not recorded which). The clonotype originates from an adult woman who had mild COVID-19 (a few samples of this study predate the infection). Cell type and time point are not known. The chain joins TRBV20-1 to TRBJ1-5, with 8 bases matching TRBD1. The CDR3 loop reads CSAKDRDLSNQPQHF. The CDR3 coding sequence is TGCAGTGCGAAGGACAGGGACTTAAGCAATCAGCCCCAGCATTTT.